This T cell receptor beta chain was sequenced during a study of blood T cell repertoires in COVID-19. The protocol was immunoSEQ multiplex PCR, while the TCRdb copy is restricted to in-frame clones and leaves out a portion. The table includes 200,000 to 300,000 clones, about nine tenths detected once. Germline trimming cut 3 bases from V and 4 bases from J; bases unmatched to any gene: 6. In germline, CDR1 is SGDLS, CDR2 YYNGEE. The CDR3 length is 15 residues. This chain connects TRBV9 to TRBJ2-7; the match to TRBD1 covers 11 bases. This clonotype was sampled from a woman between 35 and 50 years old who had recovered from COVID-19. The sequencing sample was made of peripheral blood. The DNA of the CDR3 is TGTGCCAGCAGCGCCGGACAGGGGGCAGGGTACGAGCAGTACTTC. This encodes CASSAGQGAGYEQYF.